Listed below are T cell receptor beta chains from one sample, sequenced in a study of CD8+CD57+ T cells in acquired aplastic anemia. TCRdb passed the reads through MiXCR, listing each CDR3 protein once. The sample yields 150,000 to 160,000 distinct CDR3 sequences, about 48% seen once. Sequencing was carried out using sorted CD4+, CD8+, or CD8+CD57+ T cells (not recorded which) from PBMCs. The receptors stem from a human donor with aplastic anemia. Each CDR3 is given with its conserved first and last residue. Fields, in order: D gene, J gene, V gene, CDR3 protein. D genes are given only for firm matches.

D gene: TRBD1; J gene: TRBJ2-7; V gene: TRBV2; CDR3 protein: CASGGQGYEQYF
D gene: NA; J gene: TRBJ1-6; V gene: TRBV19; CDR3 protein: CASSWEAGDSPLHF
D gene: NA; J gene: TRBJ1-3; V gene: TRBV19; CDR3 protein: CASSAGGRAGNTIYF
D gene: NA; J gene: TRBJ2-1; V gene: TRBV9; CDR3 protein: CASSRTGGPNNEQFF
D gene: TRBD1; J gene: TRBJ2-7; V gene: TRBV20-1; CDR3 protein: CSARLTGDLGEQYF
D gene: NA; J gene: TRBJ2-7; V gene: TRBV7-9; CDR3 protein: CASSARVSGEQYF
D gene: NA; J gene: TRBJ2-7; V gene: TRBV10-3; CDR3 protein: CAISPGGRSYEQYF
D gene: NA; J gene: TRBJ1-3; V gene: TRBV6-1; CDR3 protein: CASSITGSGNTIYF
D gene: NA; J gene: TRBJ1-4; V gene: TRBV15; CDR3 protein: CATSILQVANEKLFF
D gene: NA; J gene: TRBJ2-3; V gene: TRBV2; CDR3 protein: CASSEAILGHGTQYF
D gene: NA; J gene: TRBJ2-7; V gene: TRBV2; CDR3 protein: CASSLGSTYEQYF
D gene: NA; J gene: TRBJ1-1; V gene: TRBV2; CDR3 protein: CASSGIGIWATEAFF
D gene: NA; J gene: TRBJ1-4; V gene: TRBV19; CDR3 protein: CASSRRDPNEKLFF
D gene: NA; J gene: TRBJ2-6; V gene: TRBV14; CDR3 protein: CASSPHPPVRAGANVLTF